The clone carrying this T cell receptor (beta chain) was detected a few times. The antigen remains undetermined. The sample comes from a study of cytomegalovirus exposure and HLA in healthy donors. Study observations and caveats: As was reported, the HLA-A and HLA-B alleles of most subjects were accurately predicted from TCR beta sequences. Listed as cytomegalovirus-associated were about 160 TCR beta chains. Later genetic work tied a missense DCLRE1C variant to beta-chain V and J trimming.

Germline-derived CDR1 and CDR2 are SNHLY and FYNNEI. Trimming took off 8 bases at V and 7 bases at J, with 15 bases between the two ends. This CDR3 has 13 residues. Amplification used 60 Vbeta primers and 13 Jbeta primers. The method was immunoSEQ multiplex PCR; TCRdb's version includes in-frame clones alone and lacks a portion of them. The sample consists of more than 150,000 clones, approximately 78% of them appearing once. Healthy bone marrow donors supplied every sample. Input material: PBMCs. The origin of this receptor is a woman between 18 and 29 years old in good health and CMV-seronegative. The chain joins TRBV2 to TRBJ1-5; no clear D. The CDR3 coding sequence is TGTGCCAGCTCGGCGGGAGGTATGCAGCCCCAGCATTTT. It encodes CASSAGGMQPQHF.